This T cell receptor (beta chain) is from a study of T-cell reconstitution after alpha-beta-depleted transplantation in children. Researchers prepared the TCRbeta library using unique molecular identifiers, the study reports. MiXCR, applied by TCRdb to the PCR reads, yields one record per CDR3 protein. The sample has some 500,000 distinct CDR3 sequences; less than 35% are singletons. Specimen: PBMCs from the stem cell graft donor, collected from the stem cell graft. This sequence was found in a human donor who donated a stem cell graft to a child with aplastic anemia.

CDR3 sequence reads: CASSPSGPNEKLFF. For the CDR3, the DNA is TGTGCCAGCAGTCCCTCGGGGCCGAATGAAAAACTGTTTTTT. The chain is built from TRBV12-3 or TRBV12-4 and TRBJ1-4, with D tentatively TRBD1 (5 bases). The germline V and J ends were trimmed by 5 bases and 5 bases, with 12 bases remaining between them. The CDR3 runs to 14 residues.